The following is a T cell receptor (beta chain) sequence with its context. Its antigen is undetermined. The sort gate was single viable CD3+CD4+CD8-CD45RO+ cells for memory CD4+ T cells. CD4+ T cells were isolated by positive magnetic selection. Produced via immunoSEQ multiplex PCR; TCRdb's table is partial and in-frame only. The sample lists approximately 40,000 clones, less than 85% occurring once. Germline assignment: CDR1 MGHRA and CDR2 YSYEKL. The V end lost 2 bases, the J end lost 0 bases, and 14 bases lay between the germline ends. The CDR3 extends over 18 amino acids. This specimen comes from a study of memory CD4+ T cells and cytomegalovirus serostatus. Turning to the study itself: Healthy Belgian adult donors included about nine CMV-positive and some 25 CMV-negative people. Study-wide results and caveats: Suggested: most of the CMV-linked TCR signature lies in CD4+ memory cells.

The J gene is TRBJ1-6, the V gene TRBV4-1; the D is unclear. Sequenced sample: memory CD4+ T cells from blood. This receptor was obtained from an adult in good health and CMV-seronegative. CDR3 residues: CASSQRTAGSSYNSPLHF. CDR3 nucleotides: TGCGCCAGCAGCCAAAGGACCGCGGGCAGCTCCTATAATTCACCCCTCCACTTT.